The clone carrying this T cell receptor beta chain was counted between two and nine times. The germline V gene encodes CDR1 SEHNR and CDR2 FQNEAQ (reference sequence). This CDR3 region has 15 residues. The V gene lost 6 bases and the J gene lost 4 bases, with 18 bases spanning the gap. RNA transcripts were the template for amplifying TCR beta CDR3 regions. The HTBI primer set was used in a first-round RT-PCR of the TCR CDR3. TCRdb redid the calling of the multiplex PCR reads with MiXCR, one entry per CDR3 protein. The sample yields 500,000 to 600,000 distinct CDR3 sequences, about 43% seen once. The data were taken from a study of T cells in Graves' hyperthyroidism and ophthalmopathy.

The TCR comes from an adult woman with Graves' disease, either hyperthyroidism or ophthalmopathy (not recorded which). The chain uses TRBV7-9 and TRBJ1-2, with D perhaps matching TRBD1 (6 bases). The sequencing sample was made of peripheral blood or thyroid tissue (not recorded which). The CDR3 nucleotides read TGTGCCAGCAGTTCCACCGGGACACCGTCCTATGGCTACACCTTC. Amino acids: CASSSTGTPSYGYTF.